The 19 T cell receptor beta chains below were found in one sample sequenced in a study of radiation and T cells in renal cell carcinoma. Using immunoSEQ multiplex PCR, the repertoire was profiled, and TCRdb retains in-frame clones only, with some absent. This sample has almost 8,500 clones, with over 60% found just once. Specified treatment: treatment-naive control, cytoreductive nephrectomy. The source was tumor tissue, collected from a patient whose treatment was nephrectomy without radiotherapy. The receptors here all came from a man between 60 and 75 years old with renal cell carcinoma.

The rearrangement joins TRBV11-2 to TRBJ2-1; D is possibly TRBD1 or TRBD2 (6 bases each). The ends were cut back, 5 bases at V and 8 bases at J, with 19 bases in the middle. Per germline, CDR1 SGHAT and CDR2 FQNNGV. The CDR3 runs to 15 residues. CDR3 loop: CASSPWGRGIDEQFF. In DNA, the CDR3 is TGTGCCAGCAGCCCGTGGGGGCGCGGGATCGATGAGCAGTTCTTC.

The V and J genes are TRBV4-3 and TRBJ2-5; TRBD1 matches at 9 bases. This CDR3 contains 15 residues. Looked up from germline, CDR1 is LGHNA and CDR2 is YSLEER. The junction had 8 bases not matched to a gene; V was cut back by 4 bases and J by 5 bases. DNA for the CDR3: TGCGCCAGCAGCCCCGGGACAGGGAGAAGGGAGACCCAGTACTTC. This sequence encodes CASSPGTGRRETQYF.

This chain joins TRBV28 and TRBJ1-1, with no clear D. This CDR3 is 12 amino acids long. Germline values: CDR1 MDHEN, CDR2 SYDVKM. V lost 2 bases, J lost 7 bases, and 8 bases lay in between. The CDR3 bases are TGTGCCAGCAGTTTAGAAGGTCGTGAAGCTTTCTTT. This translates into CASSLEGREAFF.

The chain employs TRBV11-2 and TRBJ2-5, with D possibly being TRBD1 (6 bases). CDR3 length: 14 amino acids. The ends were cut back, 1 base at V and 2 bases at J, with 8 bases in the middle. Germline V gene data show CDR1 as SGHAT and CDR2 as FQNNGV. CDR3 sequence (DNA): TGTGCCAGCAGCTTAGGAGGGGGACAAGAGACCCAGTACTTC. It yields the protein CASSLGGGQETQYF.

Here the CDR3 reads CASSSLTDTGELFF. The CDR3 nucleotides are TGCGCCAGCAGCTCCCTGACTGACACCGGGGAGCTGTTTTTT. The chain couples TRBV5-1 to TRBJ2-2; D is undetermined. The V end lost 3 bases, the J end lost 3 bases, and 9 bases lay between the germline ends. The V gene's germline CDR1 is SGHRS and CDR2 YFSETQ. The CDR3 runs to 14 residues.

The rearrangement links TRBV11-2 to TRBJ1-4, with TRBD1 matching 8 bases. Germline-derived CDR1 and CDR2 are SGHAT and FQNNGV. Losses at the gene ends were 5 bases for V and 7 bases for J; bases not matched to a gene: 6. This CDR3 is built from 14 residues. DNA for the CDR3: TGTGCCAGCAGCCACCAGGACAGGGCTGAAAAACTGTTTTTT. Protein: CASSHQDRAEKLFF.

V is TRBV6-5 and J is TRBJ2-7; no clear D gene. Germline V gene data show CDR1 as MNHEY and CDR2 as SVGAGI. Trimming shortened V by 2 bases and J by 7 bases, and 9 bases separated the two germline ends. CDR3 length equals 12 residues. CDR3: CASSYIGVEQYF. DNA of the CDR3: TGTGCCAGCAGTTACATTGGGGTAGAGCAGTACTTC.

The chain is built from TRBV6-5 and TRBJ2-3; TRBD1 aligns across 9 bases. Looked up from germline, CDR1 is MNHEY and CDR2 is SVGAGI. This CDR3 contains 14 residues. After removal of 8 bases from V and 2 bases from J, the junction contained 5 bases not matched to a gene. The CDR3 DNA reads TGTGCCAGCTTGGACAGGGGACTCACAGATACGCAGTATTTT. This codes for CASLDRGLTDTQYF.

The gene calls are TRBV5-6 and TRBJ2-3; D gene unclear. Germline V gene data show CDR1 as SGHDT and CDR2 as YYEEEE. CDR3 length: 15 residues. V lost 2 bases, J lost 3 bases, and 13 bases lay in between. The CDR3 is CASSFWGVYTDTQYF. Written as DNA, the CDR3 is TGTGCCAGCAGCTTCTGGGGTGTTTATACAGATACGCAGTATTTT. The entire variable domain, with the rest obtained from reference TRBV5-6 and TRBJ2-3, is as follows: DAGVTQSPTHLIKTRGQQVTLRCSPKSGHDTVSWYQQALGQGPQFIFQYYEEEERQRGNFPDRFSGHQFPNYSSELNVNALLLGDSALYLCASSFWGVYTDTQYFGPGTRLTVL.

The chain recombines TRBV6-1 with TRBJ2-3, with D tentatively TRBD1 (5 bases). In germline, CDR1 is MNHNS, CDR2 SASEGT. This CDR3 region has 11 residues. Trimming took 8 bases from V and 6 from J, leaving 9 bases between them. CDR3 nucleotide sequence: TGTGCCAGCCAACAGGAGGATACGCAGTATTTT. The encoded protein is CASQQEDTQYF.

This rearrangement joins TRBV4-3 to TRBJ2-1; D might be TRBD1 (7 bases). CDR1 and CDR2 from the germline V gene are LGHNA and YSLEER. The CDR3 runs to 19 residues. The V end lost 0 bases, the J end lost 3 bases, and 21 bases lay between the germline ends. For the CDR3, the DNA is TGCGCCAGCAGCCAAGAGGACCCCGGGCCAGGGGGGATCTACAATGAGCAGTTCTTC. Translation gives CASSQEDPGPGGIYNEQFF.

This clone came up a few times. The rearrangement joins TRBV5-1 to TRBJ2-5; the match to TRBD2 covers 12 bases. CDR1 is SGHRS, CDR2 YFSETQ, per germline. V was clipped by 4 bases and J by 2 bases; unmatched bases: 3. The CDR3 has 15 residues. CDR3 residues: CASSLGLAGQETQYF. In nucleotides, the CDR3 is TGCGCCAGCAGCCTAGGACTAGCGGGGCAAGAGACCCAGTACTTC.

By frequency in the sample, this clone is medium-sized. V is TRBV13 and J is TRBJ2-1; TRBD1 aligns across 7 bases. This CDR3 has 15 amino acids. Germline loops: CDR1 PRHDT, CDR2 FYEKMQ (reference sequence). Trimming removed 8 bases from V and 1 base from J; junction bases left unmatched: 8. The CDR3 nucleotides read TGTGCCAGCGGAAACAGGGGAGATTCCTACAATGAGCAGTTCTTC. It translates to CASGNRGDSYNEQFF.

This clone occurred once. The rearrangement links TRBV28 to TRBJ2-7; 7 nucleotides line up with TRBD2. Germline loops: CDR1 MDHEN, CDR2 SYDVKM. The CDR3 is 16 residues long. V shed 5 bases and J 6 bases; nucleotides not matched to a gene: 16. The CDR3: CASSGRGRAVKSEQYF. The CDR3 DNA follows: TGTGCCAGCAGTGGCCGAGGGAGGGCAGTTAAGAGCGAGCAGTACTTC.

In its sample, this clone was seen once. The V gene is TRBV11-2, the J gene TRBJ1-3; possibly TRBD1 for D (6 bases). Trimming cost V 2 bases and J 2 bases, with 10 bases left between them. There are 15 residues in the CDR3. CDR1 and CDR2 from the germline V gene are SGHAT and FQNNGV. CDR3 sequence reads: CASSLRGGAGNTIYF. The CDR3 nucleotides read TGTGCCAGCAGCTTACGCGGGGGCGCTGGAAACACCATATATTTT.

The genes are TRBV2 and TRBJ2-5; D possibly corresponds to TRBD1 (5 bases). Trimming left V 0 bases short and J 4 bases short, with 12 bases between. The CDR3 totals 15 residues. CDR1 is SNHLY and CDR2 is FYNNEI in the germline V gene. This chain's CDR3 is CASSEALGRPETQYF. In DNA, the CDR3 is TGTGCCAGCAGTGAAGCGTTGGGGCGTCCAGAGACCCAGTACTTC.

This rearrangement joins TRBV27 to TRBJ2-5; D perhaps matches TRBD1 (6 bases). Germline CDR1 reads MNHEY; CDR2 reads SMNVEV (reference sequence). V lost 2 bases to trimming and J lost 5 bases, with 30 bases between them. The CDR3 consists of 20 residues. The CDR3 coding sequence is TGTGCCAGCAGTTTAAAGGCCCTAATCACCGGGACATCCTTACGGGAGACCCAGTACTTC. It codes for CASSLKALITGTSLRETQYF.

The chain couples TRBV7-9 to TRBJ2-7, with TRBD1 matching 9 bases. The trim removed 7 bases at V and 7 bases at J, leaving 8 bases unmatched. The germline CDR1 and CDR2 sequences are SEHNR and FQNEAQ (reference sequence). This CDR3 region has 13 residues. In DNA, the CDR3 is TGTGCCAGCACCATAAGGGACAGGGAGGAGCAGTACTTC. Its protein product is CASTIRDREEQYF.

The chain combines TRBV30 with TRBJ1-5, with D perhaps matching TRBD1 (6 bases). The V and J ends lost 2 bases and 5 bases respectively, with 7 bases between them. This CDR3 region has 12 residues. Germline V CDR1 and CDR2: GTSNPN, SVGIG (reference sequence). The CDR3 bases are TGTGCCTGGAGTAACAGGGATCAGCCCCAGCATTTT. This gives the protein CAWSNRDQPQHF.